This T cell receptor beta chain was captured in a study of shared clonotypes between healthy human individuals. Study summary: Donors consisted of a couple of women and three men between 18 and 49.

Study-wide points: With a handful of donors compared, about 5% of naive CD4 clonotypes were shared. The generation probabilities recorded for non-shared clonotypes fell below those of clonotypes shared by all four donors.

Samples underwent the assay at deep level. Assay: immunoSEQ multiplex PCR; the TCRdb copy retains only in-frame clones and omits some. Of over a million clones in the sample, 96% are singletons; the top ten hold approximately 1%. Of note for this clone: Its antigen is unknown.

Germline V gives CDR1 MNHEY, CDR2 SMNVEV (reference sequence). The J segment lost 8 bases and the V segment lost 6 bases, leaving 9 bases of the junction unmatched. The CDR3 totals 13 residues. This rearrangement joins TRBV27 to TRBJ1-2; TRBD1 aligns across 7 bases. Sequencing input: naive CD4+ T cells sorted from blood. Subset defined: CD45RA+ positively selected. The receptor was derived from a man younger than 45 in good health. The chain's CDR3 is CASSQQGSRGYTF. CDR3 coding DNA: TGTGCCAGCAGCCAACAGGGGTCTCGAGGCTACACCTTC.